These 26 T cell receptor beta chains were all obtained from the same sample, sequenced in a study of OX40 agonist ivuxolimab in advanced cancers. The method was immunoSEQ multiplex PCR; TCRdb's version includes in-frame clones alone and lacks a portion of them. Altogether 90,000 to 120,000 clones are present, approximately 89% being singletons, with the ten largest covering approximately 1.2%. The sample here was CD4+ or CD8+ T cells sorted from blood, taken in a trial of the OX40 agonist ivuxolimab. The origin of the receptors is an adult with an advanced solid tumor such as melanoma, head and neck, liver or kidney cancer.

This clone was observed once. The chain has TRBV13 and TRBJ2-1; D is unresolved. The V gene lost 4 bases and the J gene lost 0 bases, with 13 bases spanning the gap. From germline, CDR1 is PRHDT and CDR2 FYEKMQ (reference sequence). This CDR3 has 16 residues. The chain's CDR3 is CASSSLAFLSYNEQFF. The CDR3, as DNA: TGTGCCAGCAGCTCGTTGGCGTTTCTCTCCTACAATGAGCAGTTCTTC.

Here the CDR3 reads CASSLLASGSHEQYF. The CDR3 coding sequence is TGCGCCAGCAGCTTGTTGGCTAGCGGGAGTCACGAGCAGTACTTC. This chain connects TRBV5-1 to TRBJ2-7, with 10 bases identical to TRBD2. CDR1 is SGHRS and CDR2 is YFSETQ in the germline V gene. The CDR3 runs to 15 residues. V trimming: 1 base; J trimming: 5 bases; junction bases outside the gene matches: 6.

The chain recombines TRBV4-2 with TRBJ2-2; D perhaps matches TRBD2 (7 bases). The CDR3 covers 18 residues. The V gene's germline CDR1 is LGHNA and CDR2 YNFKEQ. The V end was cut by 0 bases, the J end by 5 bases, with 19 bases between. In nucleotides, the CDR3 is TGTGCCAGCAGCCAAGATCAAGGGGGAGGGCCAAGAACCGGGGAGCTGTTTTTT. Its translation: CASSQDQGGGPRTGELFF.

This sequence joins TRBV10-1 and TRBJ1-2, with a possible D match to TRBD1 (5 bases). This CDR3 comprises 14 residues. V was shortened by 0 bases and J by 4 bases, with 9 bases between the two germline ends. CDR1 and CDR2 (germline): WNHNN, SYGVQD (reference sequence). CDR3 sequence (DNA): TGCGCCAGCAGTGAGTCGGGGGTCGGCTATGGCTACACCTTC. Protein sequence: CASSESGVGYGYTF.

About this clone: The same CDR3 can be traced to other DNA sequences in this sample. J is TRBJ1-2 and V is TRBV2, with 7 bases matching TRBD1. Germline V lookup: CDR1 SNHLY, CDR2 FYNNEI. This CDR3 comprises 12 residues. Unmatched junction bases numbered 0, after V lost 4 bases and J lost 4 bases. The CDR3 region has the DNA TGTGCCAGCAGTGGGACAGGCTATGGCTACACCTTC. Encoded protein: CASSGTGYGYTF.

This clone was seen only once. The chain combines TRBV9 with TRBJ2-2, with a possible D match to TRBD2 (5 bases). Trimming removed 0 bases at V and 4 bases at J, with 10 bases between. Germline V gene sequence: CDR1 SGDLS, CDR2 YYNGEE. The CDR3 consists of 15 residues. The CDR3 sequence is CASSVGGSATGELFF. CDR3 DNA: TGTGCCAGCAGCGTAGGAGGGTCTGCCACCGGGGAGCTGTTTTTT.

The chain carries TRBV6-5 and TRBJ1-1; D ambiguous. CDR1 MNHEY and CDR2 SVGAGI come from the germline V gene. The V end lost 2 bases, the J end lost 2 bases, and 6 bases lay between the germline ends. CDR3 length: 13 residues. CDR3 bases: TGTGCCAGCAGTTACACACCAAACACTGAAGCTTTCTTT. This codes for CASSYTPNTEAFF.

The chain couples TRBV28 to TRBJ1-2; no firm D call. Per germline, CDR1 MDHEN and CDR2 SYDVKM. Between the trimmed V and J ends, which lost 4 bases and 3 bases, there was a span of 18 bases. CDR3 length equals 16 residues. The CDR3 here is CASSSRTLTRYYGYTF. The CDR3 DNA reads TGTGCCAGCAGTTCCCGCACTCTGACTCGTTACTATGGCTACACCTTC.

This clone was observed a single time. The rearrangement links TRBV7-2 to TRBJ2-7, with TRBD2 matching 9 bases. With 4 bases clipped from V and 3 bases from J, the junction kept 4 bases outside the gene matches. The CDR3 runs 14 residues. The germline gives CDR1 SGHTA, CDR2 FQGNSA. CDR3: CASSSTSGFYEQYF. For the CDR3, the DNA is TGTGCCAGCAGCTCGACTAGCGGCTTCTACGAGCAGTACTTC.

The genes are TRBV27 and TRBJ2-1; 9 bases align to TRBD2. CDR1 and CDR2 from the germline V gene are MNHEY and SMNVEV (reference sequence). J lost 7 bases, V lost 7 bases, and 11 bases had no gene match. This CDR3 has 15 amino acids. The CDR3 sequence is CASTPTSGGLNEQFF. The CDR3 bases are TGTGCCAGCACCCCGACTAGCGGAGGGCTTAATGAGCAGTTCTTC.

The gene calls are TRBV5-4 and TRBJ1-5, with 10 bases matching TRBD1. With 4 bases clipped from V and 6 bases from J, the junction kept 7 bases outside the gene matches. Germline CDR1 reads SGHNT; CDR2 reads YYREEE (reference sequence). The length of the CDR3 is 15 residues. CDR3 sequence (DNA): TGTGCCAGCAGCCGGGGGACAGGGGAGGCTCAGCCCCAGCATTTT. Translation: CASSRGTGEAQPQHF. Variable domain in full (rest from reference TRBV5-4 and TRBJ1-5): ETGVTQSPTHLIKTRGQQVTLRCSSQSGHNTVSWYQQALGQGPQFIFQYYREEENGRGNFPPRFSGLQFPNYSSELNVNALELDDSALYLCASSRGTGEAQPQHFGDGTRLSIL.

This rearrangement joins TRBV29-1 to TRBJ2-3; 7 bases align to TRBD2. CDR1 is SQVTM and CDR2 is ANQGSEA in the germline V gene. The length of the CDR3 is 13 residues. The junction had 6 bases not matched to a gene; V was cut back by 8 bases and J by 1 base. CDR3 in DNA: TGCAGCCTCCTCGCGGGAGGCACAGATACGCAGTATTTT. Amino acids: CSLLAGGTDTQYF.

The chain joins TRBV9 to TRBJ2-1; TRBD1 or TRBD2 may be the D gene (6 bases each). Trimming cost V 3 bases and J 3 bases, with 16 bases left between them. This CDR3 contains 16 residues. Germline loops: CDR1 SGDLS, CDR2 YYNGEE. In DNA, the CDR3 is TGTGCCAGCAGCGAGAGAGGGGGGTCCCGCTACAATGAGCAGTTCTTC. Amino acid sequence: CASSERGGSRYNEQFF.

The chain is built from TRBV6-1 and TRBJ2-1; D is unclear. Trimming took off 8 bases at V and 4 bases at J, with 3 bases between the two ends. The CDR3 runs to 10 residues. Germline-derived CDR1 and CDR2 are MNHNS and SASEGT. This CDR3 reads CASRYNEQFF. CDR3 DNA sequence: TGTGCCAGCCGTTACAATGAGCAGTTCTTC.

The V and J genes are TRBV28 and TRBJ1-1; D might be TRBD1 (6 bases). V lost 8 bases and J lost 3, with 19 bases in between. The length of the CDR3 is 15 residues. The germline V gene has CDR1 MDHEN and CDR2 SYDVKM. The CDR3 region has the DNA TGTGCCAGCCACTTCGGGGGGCTCGCGGACACTGAAGCTTTCTTT. Translation gives CASHFGGLADTEAFF.

This chain connects TRBV6-1 to TRBJ2-7; D is unresolved. V was pared by 0 bases and J by 10 bases, with 10 bases between. CDR3 size: 12 residues. CDR1 and CDR2 from the germline V gene are MNHNS and SASEGT. CDR3 protein: CASSEAGFLQYF. CDR3 nucleotide sequence: TGTGCCAGCAGTGAAGCGGGGTTTTTACAGTACTTC.

This chain joins TRBV9 and TRBJ2-2; a possible D gene is TRBD1 (5 bases). The CDR3 covers 14 residues. CDR1 is SGDLS and CDR2 is YYNGEE in the germline V gene. V lost 0 bases, J lost 6 bases, and 9 bases lay in between. CDR3 sequence: CASSVEWGAGELFF. As DNA, the CDR3 is TGTGCCAGCAGCGTAGAATGGGGCGCCGGGGAGCTGTTTTTT.

Concerning this clone itself: The same CDR3 also results from other DNA sequences found in this sample. V is TRBV29-1 and J is TRBJ2-7; no clear D gene. The V gene's germline CDR1 is SQVTM and CDR2 ANQGSEA. CDR3 length: 12 amino acids. Trimming stripped 6 bases from V and 2 bases from J, with 11 bases between. The CDR3 bases are TGCAGCGTCGCTTCTGGGGCCTACGAGCAGTACTTC. Protein product: CSVASGAYEQYF.

As regards this clone: The junction does not match germline at one end; this may be a read error. V is TRBV6-1 and J is TRBJ2-7; 7 bases align to TRBD2. The germline gives CDR1 MNHNS, CDR2 SASEGT. CDR3 length equals 17 residues. The CDR3: CASREGGSGTDSYEQYF. CDR3 sequence (DNA): TGTGCCAGCAGAGAAGGAGGAAGCGGGACTGACTCCTACGAGCAGTACTTC.

The gene calls are TRBV7-9 and TRBJ1-5, with D hard to call. Germline lookup yields CDR1 SEHNR and CDR2 FQNEAQ (reference sequence). The CDR3 is made up of 15 amino acids. V dropped 5 bases and J dropped 3 bases, with 14 bases sitting between them. CDR3 sequence: CASSLGDGYNQPQHF. The CDR3 nucleotides are TGTGCCAGCAGCCTAGGAGACGGCTACAATCAGCCCCAGCATTTT.

The gene calls are TRBV7-9 and TRBJ1-1; 10 bases map to TRBD1. J lost 8 bases, V lost 0 bases, and 3 bases had no gene match. The CDR3 spans 14 residues. Germline loops: CDR1 SEHNR, CDR2 FQNEAQ (reference sequence). In DNA, the CDR3 is TGTGCCAGCAGCTTAGCAAGACAGGGGGCAGAAGCTTTCTTT. The encoded protein is CASSLARQGAEAFF.

The chain employs TRBV11-2 and TRBJ1-2, with 8 nucleotides matching TRBD1. This CDR3 spans 17 amino acids. Germline assignment: CDR1 SGHAT and CDR2 FQNNGV. With 5 bases clipped from V and 4 bases from J, the junction kept 15 bases outside the gene matches. CDR3 amino acids: CASSDRRRQGHLYGYTF. The CDR3 region has the DNA TGTGCCAGCAGCGACCGCCGCCGACAGGGGCATCTCTATGGCTACACCTTC.

V usage is TRBV11-2 and J usage is TRBJ2-3; 10 bases match TRBD2. Germline V gene sequence: CDR1 SGHAT, CDR2 FQNNGV. V shed 5 bases, J shed 7 bases, and the junction held 9 bases outside the gene matches. The CDR3 spans 15 residues. The DNA for the CDR3 is TGTGCCAGCAGCCGCGGGCCTAGCGGGAGTCATACGCAGTATTTT. Its protein is CASSRGPSGSHTQYF.

The gene calls are TRBV5-1 and TRBJ1-1; unclear D gene. This CDR3 has 13 amino acids. CDR1 is SGHRS, CDR2 YFSETQ, per germline. Trimming took off 4 bases at V and 1 base at J, with 8 bases between the two ends. In nucleotides, the CDR3 is TGCGCCAGCAGCCAAGGAGAGAACACTGAAGCTTTCTTT. This sequence encodes CASSQGENTEAFF.

V and J are TRBV9 and TRBJ2-1; D is perhaps TRBD1 or TRBD2 (5 bases each). Per germline, CDR1 SGDLS and CDR2 YYNGEE. V was pared by 4 bases and J by 6 bases, with 20 bases between. The CDR3 loop spans 16 amino acids. CDR3 coding DNA: TGTGCCAGCAGCCGCCGAAGGGCAGGGAGAGGCAATGAGCAGTTCTTC. Translated, it gives CASSRRRAGRGNEQFF.

In nucleotides, the CDR3 is TGTGCCAGCAGTTTTGTGGGACTAGCGAACACCGGGGAGCTGTTTTTT. Protein product: CASSFVGLANTGELFF. The chain joins TRBV28 to TRBJ2-2; 8 bases fit TRBD2. V shed 3 bases, J shed 0 bases, and the junction held 3 bases outside the gene matches. Germline V gene data show CDR1 as MDHEN and CDR2 as SYDVKM. The length of the CDR3 is 16 residues.